A selection of T cell receptor beta chains follows, all from one sample in a study of regulatory T cells in long-lasting Graves disease. TCRdb ran MiXCR on the multiplex PCR reads and lists one entry per CDR3 protein. The table shows roughly 490,000 distinct CDR3 sequences, with approximately 22% occurring only once. The specimen comprised peripheral blood mononuclear cells (PBMCs), sampled when the disease was refractory, from a patient treated with antithyroid drugs. These receptors were taken from a female donor with Graves disease. Each CDR3 is given with its conserved first and last residue.

V gene,CDR3 protein
TRBV7-2,CASTGGPQNEQYF
TRBV29-1,CSVDLVTEAFF
TRBV20-1,CSARDETNGLRNEQYF
TRBV11-2,CASSLVSYGDSYEQYF
TRBV28,CASSLDPNTGELFF
TRBV12-3/TRBV12-4,CASSEQGARFQPQHF
TRBV19,CASSSRQRDPSFGYTF
TRBV30,CAWRGTSGKDNEQFF
TRBV12-3/TRBV12-4,CASRRTGSLYGYTF
TRBV11-2,CASSLAAAEAFF
TRBV18,CAPPGLGQNYGYTF
TRBV28,CASSSGGAVYYGYTF
TRBV6-9,CASSYGRPSEETQYF
TRBV15,CATGGRYTGELFF
TRBV3-2,CASSQDRANTGELFF
TRBV6-5,CASSYSPQPGRFLTNEKLFF
TRBV30,CAWRLATGELFF
TRBV7-2,CASSQQWGGNQPQHF
TRBV20-1,CSARQFNEKLFF
TRBV12-5,CASGLGGNTGELFF
TRBV10-2,CASTSGQGGNTEAFF
TRBV30,CAWTQGAGYTF